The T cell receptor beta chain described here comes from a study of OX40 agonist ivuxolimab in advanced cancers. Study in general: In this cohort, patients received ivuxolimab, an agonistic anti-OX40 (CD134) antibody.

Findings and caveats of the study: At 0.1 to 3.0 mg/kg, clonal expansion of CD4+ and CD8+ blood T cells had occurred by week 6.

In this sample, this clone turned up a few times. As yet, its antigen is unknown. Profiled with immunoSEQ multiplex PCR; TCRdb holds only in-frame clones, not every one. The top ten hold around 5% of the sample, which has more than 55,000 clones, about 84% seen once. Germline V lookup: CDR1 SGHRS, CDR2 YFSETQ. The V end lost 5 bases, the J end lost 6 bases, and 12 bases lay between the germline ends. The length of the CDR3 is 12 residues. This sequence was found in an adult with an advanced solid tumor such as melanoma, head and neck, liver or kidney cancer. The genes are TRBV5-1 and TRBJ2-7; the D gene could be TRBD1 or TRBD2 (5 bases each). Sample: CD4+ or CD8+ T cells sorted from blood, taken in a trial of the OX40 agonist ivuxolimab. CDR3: CASSEGTGEQYF. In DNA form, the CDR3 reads TGCGCCAGCAGTGAGGGGACGGGCGAGCAGTACTTC.